The 23 T cell receptor beta chains below were found in one sample sequenced in a study of response to subunit inactivated influenza vaccine. Via MiXCR, TCRdb re-called the RT-PCR reads, giving one row per CDR3 protein. The data contain over 650,000 distinct CDR3 sequences, less than 20% of them singletons. This specimen was PBMCs from blood, taken roughly 5 days after vaccination. Receptors were obtained from a man aged 45-65 years who received an inactivated influenza vaccine.

This clonotype was observed a few times. This chain uses TRBV20-1 with TRBJ2-5, with 10 bases fitting TRBD2. V dropped 6 bases and J dropped 5; count of bases not matched to a gene: 6. The CDR3 extends over 13 amino acids. CDR1 and CDR2 from the germline V gene are DFQATT and SNEGSKA (reference sequence). CDR3 amino acids: CSASSGSIETQYF. The CDR3 DNA is TGCAGTGCGTCTAGCGGGAGTATCGAGACCCAGTACTTC.

V usage is TRBV6-5 and J usage is TRBJ2-5, with D possibly matching TRBD1 (6 bases). In germline, CDR1 is MNHEY, CDR2 SVGAGI. V was cut by 4 bases and J by 2 bases, with 14 bases left in between. This CDR3 has 15 amino acids. The DNA of the CDR3 is TGTGCCAGCAGTTCCAGACAGGCTCCACAAGAGACCCAGTACTTC. Encoded protein: CASSSRQAPQETQYF.

This clonotype has at least ten counts. The rearrangement links TRBV11-2 to TRBJ2-3, with TRBD2 matching 11 bases. This CDR3 comprises 14 residues. V shed 5 bases, J shed 4 bases, and the junction held 2 bases outside the gene matches. From germline, CDR1 is SGHAT and CDR2 FQNNGV. The CDR3 DNA reads as TGTGCCAGCAGCACGGGACTAGCGGCAGATACGCAGTATTTT. Its translation: CASSTGLAADTQYF.

This clonotype occurred a few times. The CDR3: CASSVSGGSTEQFF. The CDR3 bases are TGCGCCAGCAGTGTAAGCGGGGGGAGCACGGAGCAGTTCTTC. This chain uses TRBV10-2 with TRBJ2-1, with 9 bases fitting TRBD2. With V trimmed by 4 bases and J by 10 bases, 8 bases remained unmatched. CDR3 length: 14 residues. Germline CDR1 is WSHSY and CDR2 is SAAADI.

This clonotype was found a few times. J is TRBJ2-5 and V is TRBV29-1; no firm D call. This CDR3 region has 14 residues. Germline V gives CDR1 SQVTM, CDR2 ANQGSEA. V was pared by 8 bases and J by 4 bases, with 20 bases between. DNA of the CDR3: TGCAGCATCCGACTTGCAAACCTAGGAGAGACCCAGTACTTC. Its protein is CSIRLANLGETQYF.

This clonotype has a handful of counts. This chain connects TRBV5-1 to TRBJ2-3, with no clear D. The CDR3 has 14 amino acids. Germline CDR1 SGHRS, CDR2 YFSETQ. The V end lost 2 bases, the J end lost 2 bases, and 9 bases lay between the germline ends. The CDR3 loop reads CASSFPETTDTQYF. The CDR3 DNA follows: TGCGCCAGCAGCTTTCCGGAGACCACAGATACGCAGTATTTT.

This clonotype was recorded a few times. The gene calls are TRBV12-3 or TRBV12-4 and TRBJ1-5; TRBD1 is a possible D gene (6 bases). Trimming pared 5 bases from V and 1 base from J, leaving 12 bases between. This CDR3 has 15 residues. DNA for the CDR3: TGTGCCAGCAGTCCCTCACAGGGAAGCAATCAGCCCCAGCATTTT. Protein sequence: CASSPSQGSNQPQHF.

This clonotype was seen a few times. The chain has TRBV18 and TRBJ2-7; TRBD1 matches at 7 bases. Germline V gene lookup returns CDR1 KGHSH and CDR2 LQKENI. V shed 3 bases, J shed 6 bases, and the junction held 5 bases outside the gene matches. There are 13 residues in the CDR3. CDR3: CASSPASGGEQYF. DNA for the CDR3: TGTGCCAGCTCACCCGCCTCAGGGGGCGAGCAGTACTTC.

This clonotype was detected a few times. The rearrangement uses TRBV5-1 and TRBJ2-1; 12 nucleotides align to TRBD2. This CDR3 has 15 residues. Germline-derived CDR1 and CDR2 are SGHRS and YFSETQ. The J segment lost 5 bases and the V segment lost 4 bases, leaving 4 bases of the junction unmatched. CDR3: CASSPSGGGHNEQFF. The DNA for the CDR3 is TGCGCCAGCAGCCCTAGCGGGGGGGGCCACAATGAGCAGTTCTTC. The entire variable domain, with the rest obtained from reference TRBV5-1 and TRBJ2-1, is as follows: KAGVTQTPRYLIKTRGQQVTLSCSPISGHRSVSWYQQTPGQGLQFLFEYFSETQRNKGNFPGRFSGRQFSNSRSEMNVSTLELGDSALYLCASSPSGGGHNEQFFGPGTRLTVL.

The chain employs TRBV12-3 or TRBV12-4 and TRBJ2-7; 12 bases align to TRBD1. The CDR3 runs 15 residues. Trimming cost V 5 bases and J 5 bases; bases outside gene matches: 7. This chain's CDR3 is CASSPRDRGRDEQYF. The CDR3 DNA is TGTGCCAGCAGTCCCAGGGACAGGGGGCGAGACGAGCAGTACTTC.

The chain links TRBV5-1 to TRBJ2-7, with TRBD2 identical over 10 bases. CDR1 is SGHRS and CDR2 is YFSETQ in the germline V gene. V lost 6 bases and J lost 6; bases outside the gene matches: 15. The CDR3 consists of 16 residues. The CDR3 DNA is TGCGCCAGCACAGCTCAGGCCAGCGGGAGGGAGTCCGAGCAGTACTTC. This translates into CASTAQASGRESEQYF.

This clonotype was picked up a small number of times. V gene TRBV7-9 combines with J gene TRBJ2-5; 9 bases map to TRBD1. CDR1 is SEHNR and CDR2 is FQNEAQ in the germline V gene (reference sequence). This CDR3 has 15 residues. The trim removed 5 bases at V and 5 bases at J, leaving 9 bases unmatched. The CDR3: CASSAGTGPLETQYF. For the CDR3, the DNA is TGTGCCAGCAGCGCCGGGACAGGGCCGTTGGAGACCCAGTACTTC.

The chain has TRBV6-1 and TRBJ2-3; D unresolved. The CDR3 consists of 15 residues. Germline V gene sequence: CDR1 MNHNS, CDR2 SASEGT. The V end lost 6 bases, the J end lost 2 bases, and 15 bases lay between the germline ends. Here the CDR3 reads CASRPGTIYTDTQYF. CDR3 in DNA: TGTGCCAGCAGGCCGGGCACCATTTACACAGATACGCAGTATTTT.

This clonotype came up a few times. The rearrangement joins TRBV9 to TRBJ2-7; 7 bases agree with TRBD2. Germline trimming cut 0 bases from V and 3 bases from J; bases unmatched to any gene: 3. Germline CDR1 reads SGDLS; CDR2 reads YYNGEE. This CDR3 contains 14 residues. CDR3 nucleotides: TGTGCCAGCAGCGTAGCTGGCGGGGGCTACGAGCAGTACTTC. It translates to CASSVAGGGYEQYF. Filled out from reference TRBV9 and TRBJ2-7, the complete variable domain reads DSGVTQTPKHLITATGQRVTLRCSPRSGDLSVYWYQQSLDQGLQFLIQYYNGEERAKGNILERFSAQQFPDLHSELNLSSLELGDSALYFCASSVAGGGYEQYFGPGTRLTVT.

This clonotype was recorded a few times. V is TRBV7-2 and J is TRBJ2-7; TRBD2 is a possible D gene (5 bases). The CDR3 is 13 amino acids. V was pared by 5 bases and J by 4 bases, with 12 bases between. Germline lookup yields CDR1 SGHTA and CDR2 FQGNSA. The CDR3 protein is CASSVSGMYEQYF. The CDR3 bases are TGTGCCAGCAGCGTATCGGGGATGTACGAGCAGTACTTC.

The gene calls are TRBV5-1 and TRBJ2-7; the D call may be TRBD1 or TRBD2 (5 bases each). Germline CDR1 SGHRS, CDR2 YFSETQ. Between the trimmed V and J ends, which lost 4 bases and 2 bases, there was a span of 16 bases. The CDR3 has 15 amino acids. The CDR3 spells CASSGTVGKAYEQYF. The CDR3, as DNA: TGCGCCAGCAGCGGGACCGTCGGGAAGGCCTACGAGCAGTACTTC.

The chain couples TRBV27 to TRBJ2-7; 9 bases map to TRBD1. From germline, CDR1 is MNHEY and CDR2 SMNVEV (reference sequence). The CDR3 contains 15 residues. With 5 bases clipped from V and 6 bases from J, the junction kept 11 bases outside the gene matches. The CDR3 loop reads CASSPTGTGYLEQYF. The DNA for the CDR3 is TGTGCCAGCAGTCCCACCGGGACAGGGTACCTCGAGCAGTACTTC.

There are many counts of this clonotype. J is TRBJ2-7 and V is TRBV29-1, with 7 bases aligning to TRBD1. Trimming took 1 base from V and 4 from J; bases not matched to a gene: 10. Looked up from germline, CDR1 is SQVTM and CDR2 is ANQGSEA. The CDR3 consists of 15 residues. The DNA for the CDR3 is TGCAGCGTTGAAGGTCGGTCAGGGGGTACGTACGAGCAGTACTTC. It yields the protein CSVEGRSGGTYEQYF.

This chain links TRBV20-1 with TRBJ2-7, with a weak D call TRBD2 (7 bases). This CDR3 contains 15 residues. Deletions cut 0 bases from V and 4 bases from J, with 16 bases between. Germline V gene data show CDR1 as DFQATT and CDR2 as SNEGSKA (reference sequence). The CDR3: CSARDRGEGGYEQYF. The CDR3 DNA is TGCAGTGCTAGAGATCGTGGGGAGGGGGGATACGAGCAGTACTTC.

J is TRBJ1-3 and V is TRBV12-3 or TRBV12-4, with D maybe TRBD1 (5 bases). Trimming cost V 8 bases and J 0 bases, with 11 bases left between them. This CDR3 comprises 14 residues. CDR3 coding DNA: TGTGCCAGCGGCGACAGCTTCTCTGGAAACACCATATATTTT. It translates to CASGDSFSGNTIYF.

This clonotype occurred many times. J is TRBJ1-6 and V is TRBV28; possibly TRBD1 for D (5 bases). Per the germline V gene, CDR1 is MDHEN and CDR2 is SYDVKM. This CDR3 is 13 amino acids long. V was shortened by 6 bases and J by 5 bases, with 8 bases between the two germline ends. Here the CDR3 DNA reads TGTGCCAGCAGGGGACTCCATAATTCACCCCTCCACTTT. Translating it yields CASRGLHNSPLHF.

The rearrangement links TRBV7-3 to TRBJ2-7; 10 positions match TRBD2. CDR1 is SGHTA and CDR2 is FQGTGA in the germline V gene. Trimming at V came to 4 bases and at J to 4 bases, leaving 7 bases not matched to a gene. The CDR3 contains 15 residues. CDR3 sequence reads: CASSYASGRQYEQYF. The DNA of the CDR3 is TGTGCCAGCAGCTACGCTAGCGGGAGACAGTACGAGCAGTACTTC. Filled out from reference TRBV7-3 and TRBJ2-7, the complete variable domain reads GAGVSQTPSNKVTEKGKYVELRCDPISGHTALYWYRQSLGQGPEFLIYFQGTGAADDSGLPNDRFFAVRPEGSVSTLKIQRTERGDSAVYLCASSYASGRQYEQYFGPGTRLTVT.

This clonotype was detected ten times or more. V gene TRBV29-1 combines with J gene TRBJ1-1; 9 bases map to TRBD1. The J segment lost 5 bases and the V segment lost 6 bases, leaving 7 bases of the junction unmatched. The germline CDR1 and CDR2 sequences are SQVTM and ANQGSEA. The CDR3 contains 13 residues. In nucleotides, the CDR3 is TGCAGCGTGTCCGGGACAGGGAGGACTGAAGCTTTCTTT. Amino acid sequence: CSVSGTGRTEAFF.